Below, 16 T cell receptor beta chains from the same sample are listed, as sequenced in a study of CD8 T cells in Susac syndrome (dated by TCRdb to about 2019). Receptor amplification or capture employed the immunoSEQ multiplex PCR assay. RNA was extracted with the RNeasy kit and roughly 0.5 to 1 ug was reverse transcribed using random hexamers. Clones were called with MiXCR by TCRdb after fastp trimmed the public reads at Q25, and only in-frame beta chains were retained. Merged by CDR3 protein, the rows form single entries marked with the most common genes and DNA. The sample table contains approximately 170,000 distinct CDR3 sequences; only one count was recorded for roughly 94% of them. Around 0.075% of the sample is held by the ten biggest clonotypes. Sequenced: CD4+ T cells from PBMCs. The receptors were sampled from a human donor in good health.

This clonotype is a singleton in its sample. The J gene is TRBJ2-6, the V gene TRBV5-1; D may be TRBD1 (5 bases). Germline CDR1 reads SGHRS; CDR2 reads YFSETQ. CDR3 length equals 15 residues. Deletions cut 5 bases from V and 2 bases from J, with 11 bases between. The CDR3 DNA sequence: TGCGCCAGCAGTTCGACAGTTCCTGGGGCCAACGTCCTGACTTTC. It codes for CASSSTVPGANVLTF.

Of note for this clonotype: The DNA is left out, because the CDR3 cannot be placed on it with certainty; the CDR3 is given as TCRdb lists it. The V gene is TRBV7-9, the J gene TRBJ1-1; TRBD1, the D gene given by the table, was not confirmed from the DNA. CDR1 and CDR2 from the germline V gene are SEHNR and FQNEAQ (reference sequence). The CDR3 is 14 amino acids long, termini counted. The CDR3 spells CASSLTTVGTGTFF.

The rearrangement uses TRBV18 and TRBJ1-1; TRBD1 aligns across 8 bases. The CDR3 runs 15 residues. V shed 3 bases, J shed 3 bases, and the junction held 6 bases outside the gene matches. CDR1 is KGHSH, CDR2 LQKENI, per germline. This CDR3 reads CASSPKDREDTEAFF. The CDR3 DNA reads TGTGCCAGCTCACCCAAGGACAGGGAAGACACTGAAGCTTTCTTT. Based on the CDR3 plus reference TRBV18 and TRBJ1-1, the full variable domain is NAGVMQNPRHLVRRRGQEARLRCSPMKGHSHVYWYRQLPEEGLKFMVYLQKENIIDESGMPKERFSAEFPKEGPSILRIQQVVRGDSAAYFCASSPKDREDTEAFFGQGTRLTVV.

The gene calls are TRBV12-3 or TRBV12-4 and TRBJ1-5; tentative D call: TRBD1 (6 bases). The CDR3 spans 13 residues. V lost 6 bases, J lost 11 bases, and 17 bases lay in between. The CDR3 loop reads CASSLGQTWTQHF. The CDR3 DNA reads TGTGCCAGCAGCCTTGGACAGACCTGGACCCAGCATTTT.

The V call is TRBV7-2, the J call TRBJ2-7, with D perhaps matching TRBD1 (5 bases). This CDR3 is built from 13 residues. Germline CDR1 SGHTA, CDR2 FQGNSA. V lost 0 bases to trimming and J lost 5 bases, with 8 bases between them. CDR3 DNA sequence: TGTGCCAGCAGCTTAGCAGGGGCCGACGAGCAGTACTTC. Its translation is CASSLAGADEQYF.

This chain joins TRBV12-5 and TRBJ2-1, with a possible D match to TRBD1 (5 bases). In germline, CDR1 is LGHNT, CDR2 FRNRAP. This CDR3 has 15 residues. V dropped 1 base and J dropped 4 bases, with 11 bases sitting between them. The CDR3 spells CASGLGGSLYNEQFF. In DNA form, the CDR3 reads TGTGCTAGTGGTTTGGGGGGCAGCCTATACAATGAGCAGTTCTTC.

This chain joins TRBV25-1 and TRBJ2-7; the D is unclear. Germline V gives CDR1 MGHDK, CDR2 SYGVNS. This CDR3 is built from 12 residues. Between the trimmed V and J ends, which lost 3 bases and 12 bases, there was a span of 15 bases. The CDR3, as DNA: TGTGCCAGCAGTGATCCTTTCTCGGATCCGTACTTC. Translated, it gives CASSDPFSDPYF.

As to this clonotype: A read error may produce the germline difference seen at one junction end. The chain links TRBV4-1 to TRBJ2-6; a possible D gene is TRBD1 (7 bases). Germline CDR1 reads MGHRA; CDR2 reads YSYEKL. The length of the CDR3 is 21 residues. CDR3 DNA: TGCGCCAGCAGCCAAGCGGGGGCAAGACAGGGTACCGGCGCTGGGGCCAACGCCCTGACTTTC. Protein sequence: CASSQAGARQGTGAGANALTF.

The rearrangement links TRBV20-1 to TRBJ2-1, with 15 bases fitting TRBD2. V shed 4 bases, J shed 0 bases, and the junction held 7 bases outside the gene matches. The CDR3 covers 18 residues. CDR1 and CDR2 (germline): DFQATT, SNEGSKA (reference sequence). The CDR3 is CSATGGLAGGASYNEQFF. The CDR3 coding sequence is TGCAGTGCTACTGGGGGACTAGCGGGGGGAGCCTCCTACAATGAGCAGTTCTTC.

This chain uses TRBV2 with TRBJ2-1; D perhaps matches TRBD2 (6 bases). Germline V gives CDR1 SNHLY, CDR2 FYNNEI. This CDR3 contains 13 residues. The germline V and J ends were trimmed by 5 bases and 7 bases, with 12 bases remaining between them. CDR3 bases: TGTGCCAGCAGTCTGGGGACTGAAAATGAGCAGTTCTTC. It translates to CASSLGTENEQFF. The full variable domain, its missing parts supplied by reference TRBV2 and TRBJ2-1, is EPEVTQTPSHQVTQMGQEVILRCVPISNHLYFYWYRQILGQKVEFLVSFYNNEISEKSEIFDDQFSVERPDGSNFTLKIRSTKLEDSAMYFCASSLGTENEQFFGPGTRLTVL.

The rearrangement joins TRBV18 to TRBJ2-7; 8 bases are a match to TRBD1. Germline lookup yields CDR1 KGHSH and CDR2 LQKENI. V shed 4 bases and J 3 bases; nucleotides not matched to a gene: 11. This CDR3 spans 16 amino acids. The CDR3 loop reads CASSLPGGSLGYEQYF. DNA of the CDR3: TGTGCCAGCTCACTCCCAGGGGGCTCCCTTGGCTACGAGCAGTACTTC. Together with reference TRBV18 and TRBJ2-7, the CDR3 gives the full variable domain: NAGVMQNPRHLVRRRGQEARLRCSPMKGHSHVYWYRQLPEEGLKFMVYLQKENIIDESGMPKERFSAEFPKEGPSILRIQQVVRGDSAAYFCASSLPGGSLGYEQYFGPGTRLTVT.

The gene calls are TRBV7-2 and TRBJ1-4; no reliable D call. The germline V gene has CDR1 SGHTA and CDR2 FQGNSA. The CDR3 is 12 residues long. V lost 8 bases and J lost 8, with 12 bases in between. The CDR3 DNA reads TGTGCCAGCTCCAAGAACGGCGAAAAACTGTTTTTT. This sequence encodes CASSKNGEKLFF.

This clonotype occurred a few times. The V and J genes are TRBV4-1 and TRBJ2-7; D is ambiguous. The CDR3 contains 15 residues. Looked up from germline, CDR1 is MGHRA and CDR2 is YSYEKL. Trimming removed 1 base at V and 4 bases at J, with 14 bases between. The chain's CDR3 is CASSQVSGQVYEQYF. The CDR3 DNA is TGCGCCAGCAGCCAAGTTTCAGGCCAGGTTTACGAGCAGTACTTC.

The gene calls are TRBV6-1 and TRBJ2-7; 8 nucleotides match TRBD1. CDR1 is MNHNS and CDR2 is SASEGT in the germline V gene. Unmatched junction bases numbered 8, after V lost 6 bases and J lost 7 bases. This CDR3 spans 13 amino acids. The CDR3 here is CASRTTQGEEQYF. The DNA of the CDR3 is TGTGCCAGCAGGACCACACAGGGGGAAGAGCAGTACTTC.

This sequence joins TRBV5-1 and TRBJ1-1; 7 nucleotides agree with TRBD1. Germline assignment: CDR1 SGHRS and CDR2 YFSETQ. Trimming at V came to 5 bases and at J to 0 bases, leaving 7 bases not matched to a gene. CDR3 size: 15 residues. The CDR3 DNA is TGCGCCAGCAGAGAACAGGGGACCATGAACACTGAAGCTTTCTTT. Translation gives CASREQGTMNTEAFF.

The chain recombines TRBV15 with TRBJ2-7; D not certain. This CDR3 comprises 13 residues. The V end lost 0 bases, the J end lost 4 bases, and 7 bases lay between the germline ends. Per the germline V gene, CDR1 is LNHNV and CDR2 is YYDKDF (reference sequence). CDR3 nucleotides: TGTGCCACCAGCAGAGAACTTATATACGAGCAGTACTTC. Translated: CATSRELIYEQYF.